By share of the sample, the clone carrying this T cell receptor (beta chain) is large (0.1 to 1%). Its antigen is still unknown. Each CDR3 protein is one row after TCRdb ran MiXCR on the reads. The sample includes some 600 distinct CDR3 sequences, 15% to 20% of them seen just once. The entry originates in a study of liver allograft versus peripheral blood T cells. As for the study in general: Comparisons were made between T cell receptor repertoires found in transplanted livers and those circulating in recipients' peripheral blood.

The study's findings and limits: There were reportedly differences between T cell receptor repertoires inside liver allografts and those in peripheral blood.

The sequence derives from a human patient who had a liver transplant. A share of the T cells may be of graft donor origin.

The CDR3 here is CASTHLDGYLGAFF. For the CDR3, the DNA is TGTGCCAGCACCCACCTGGACGGCTACTTGGGAGCTTTCTTT. V and J are TRBV6-2 or TRBV6-3 and TRBJ1-1; D unresolved. The ends were cut back, 7 bases at V and 10 bases at J, with 22 bases in the middle. Germline lookup yields CDR1 MNHEY and CDR2 SVGEGT. The CDR3 extends over 14 amino acids.